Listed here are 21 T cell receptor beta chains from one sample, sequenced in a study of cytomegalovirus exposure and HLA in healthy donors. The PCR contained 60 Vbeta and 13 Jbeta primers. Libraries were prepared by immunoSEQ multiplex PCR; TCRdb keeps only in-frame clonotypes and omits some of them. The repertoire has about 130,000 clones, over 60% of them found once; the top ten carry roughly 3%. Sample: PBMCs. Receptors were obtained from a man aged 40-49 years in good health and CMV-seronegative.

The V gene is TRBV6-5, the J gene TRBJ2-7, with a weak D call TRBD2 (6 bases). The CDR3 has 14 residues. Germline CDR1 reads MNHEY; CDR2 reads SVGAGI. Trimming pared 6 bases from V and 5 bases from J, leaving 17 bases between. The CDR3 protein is CASSPSGPVNEQYF. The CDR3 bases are TGTGCCAGCAGCCCCAGCGGGCCGGTGAACGAGCAGTACTTC.

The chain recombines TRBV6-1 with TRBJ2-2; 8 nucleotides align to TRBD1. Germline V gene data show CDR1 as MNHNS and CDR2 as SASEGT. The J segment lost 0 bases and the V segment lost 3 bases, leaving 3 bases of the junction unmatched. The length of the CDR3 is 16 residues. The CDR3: CASSDWDRTNTGELFF. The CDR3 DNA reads TGTGCCAGCAGTGATTGGGACAGGACGAACACCGGGGAGCTGTTTTTT.

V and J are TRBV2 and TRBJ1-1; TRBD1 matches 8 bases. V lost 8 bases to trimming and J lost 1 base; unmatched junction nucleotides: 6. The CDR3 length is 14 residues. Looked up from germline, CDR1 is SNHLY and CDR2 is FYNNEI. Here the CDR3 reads CASETGTGNTEAFF. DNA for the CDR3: TGTGCCAGCGAGACCGGGACAGGGAACACTGAAGCTTTCTTT.

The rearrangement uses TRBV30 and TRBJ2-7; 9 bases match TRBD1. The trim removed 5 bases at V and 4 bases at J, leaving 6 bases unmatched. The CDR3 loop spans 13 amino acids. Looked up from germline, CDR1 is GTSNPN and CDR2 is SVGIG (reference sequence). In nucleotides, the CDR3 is TGTGCCTGGGCTATAGGACAGGGGTACGAGCAGTACTTC. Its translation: CAWAIGQGYEQYF.

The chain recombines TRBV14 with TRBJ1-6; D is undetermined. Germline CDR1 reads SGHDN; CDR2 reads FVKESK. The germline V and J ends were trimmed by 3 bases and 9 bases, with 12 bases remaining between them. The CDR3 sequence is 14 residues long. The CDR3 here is CASSHVNTGSPLHF. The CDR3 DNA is TGTGCCAGCAGCCACGTGAACACGGGTTCACCCCTCCACTTT.

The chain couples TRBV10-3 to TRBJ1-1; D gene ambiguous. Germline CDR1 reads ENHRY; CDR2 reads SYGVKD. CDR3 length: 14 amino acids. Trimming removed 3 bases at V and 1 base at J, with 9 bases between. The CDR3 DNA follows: TGTGCCATCAGTGAACCTCTCAGGAACACTGAAGCTTTCTTT. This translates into CAISEPLRNTEAFF.

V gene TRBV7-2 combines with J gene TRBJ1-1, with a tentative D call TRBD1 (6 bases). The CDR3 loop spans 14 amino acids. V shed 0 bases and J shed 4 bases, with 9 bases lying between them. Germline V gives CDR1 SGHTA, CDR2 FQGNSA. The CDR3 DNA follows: TGTGCCAGCAGCTTAGCGGGGGGGCCCACTGAAGCTTTCTTT. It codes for CASSLAGGPTEAFF.

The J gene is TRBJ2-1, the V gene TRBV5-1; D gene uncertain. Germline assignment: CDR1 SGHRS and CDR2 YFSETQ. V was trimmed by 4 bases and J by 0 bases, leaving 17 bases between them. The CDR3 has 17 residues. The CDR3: CASSLSIAVSSYNEQFF. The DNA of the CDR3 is TGCGCCAGCAGCCTAAGTATAGCCGTGAGCTCCTACAATGAGCAGTTCTTC.

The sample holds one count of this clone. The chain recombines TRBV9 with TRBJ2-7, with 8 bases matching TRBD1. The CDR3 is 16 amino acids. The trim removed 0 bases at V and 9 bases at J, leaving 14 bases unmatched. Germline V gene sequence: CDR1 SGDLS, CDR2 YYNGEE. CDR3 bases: TGTGCCAGCAGCGTAGGAGGGACAGGTCATCTGGGCGGGCAGTACTTC. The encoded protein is CASSVGGTGHLGGQYF.

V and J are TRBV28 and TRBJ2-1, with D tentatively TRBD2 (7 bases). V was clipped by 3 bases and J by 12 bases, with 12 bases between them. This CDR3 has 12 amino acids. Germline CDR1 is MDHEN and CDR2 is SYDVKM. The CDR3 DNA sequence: TGTGCCAGCAGTTTGCCAAGGGGGGGGCAGTTCTTC. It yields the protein CASSLPRGGQFF.

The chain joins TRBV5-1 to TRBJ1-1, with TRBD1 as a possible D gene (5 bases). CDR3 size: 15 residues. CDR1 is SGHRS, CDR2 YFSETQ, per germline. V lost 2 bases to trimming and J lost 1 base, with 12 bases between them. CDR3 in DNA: TGCGCCAGCAGCTTCGGGTCAGGGCCGAACACTGAAGCTTTCTTT. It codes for CASSFGSGPNTEAFF.

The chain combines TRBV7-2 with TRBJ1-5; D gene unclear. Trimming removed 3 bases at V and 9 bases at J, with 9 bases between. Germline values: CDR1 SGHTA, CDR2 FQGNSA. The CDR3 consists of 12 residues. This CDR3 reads CASSFSTGPQHF. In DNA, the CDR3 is TGTGCCAGCAGCTTCTCTACGGGGCCCCAGCATTTT. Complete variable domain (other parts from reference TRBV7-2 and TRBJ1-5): GAGVSQSPSNKVTEKGKDVELRCDPISGHTALYWYRQSLGQGLEFLIYFQGNSAPDKSGLPSDRFSAERTGGSVSTLTIQRTQQEDSAVYLCASSFSTGPQHFGDGTRLSIL.

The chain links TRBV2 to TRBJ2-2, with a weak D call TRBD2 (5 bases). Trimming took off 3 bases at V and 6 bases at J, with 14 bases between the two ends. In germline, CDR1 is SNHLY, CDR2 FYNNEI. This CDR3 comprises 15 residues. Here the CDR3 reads CASSDGRGPAGELFF. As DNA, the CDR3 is TGTGCCAGCAGTGACGGACGCGGGCCTGCCGGGGAGCTGTTTTTT.

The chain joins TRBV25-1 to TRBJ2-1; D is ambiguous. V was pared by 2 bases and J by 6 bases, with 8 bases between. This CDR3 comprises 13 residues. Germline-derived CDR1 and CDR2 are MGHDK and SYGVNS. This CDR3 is CASSEPFGNEQFF. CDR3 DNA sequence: TGTGCCAGCAGTGAACCCTTCGGCAATGAGCAGTTCTTC.

Here the CDR3 DNA reads TGTGCCAGCAGCTTTAGGGGGGGCCAAGAGACCCAGTACTTC. This sequence encodes CASSFRGGQETQYF. This chain joins TRBV5-4 and TRBJ2-5; perhaps TRBD2 as D (7 bases). Germline V gene data show CDR1 as SGHNT and CDR2 as YYREEE (reference sequence). The V and J ends lost 2 bases and 1 base respectively, with 9 bases between them. The CDR3 loop spans 14 amino acids.

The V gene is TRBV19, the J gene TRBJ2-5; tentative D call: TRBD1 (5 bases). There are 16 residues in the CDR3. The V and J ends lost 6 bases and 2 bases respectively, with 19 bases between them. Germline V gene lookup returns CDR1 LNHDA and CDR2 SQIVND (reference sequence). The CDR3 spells CASRYTGETPQETQYF. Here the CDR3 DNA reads TGTGCCAGTAGATATACAGGCGAGACCCCTCAAGAGACCCAGTACTTC.

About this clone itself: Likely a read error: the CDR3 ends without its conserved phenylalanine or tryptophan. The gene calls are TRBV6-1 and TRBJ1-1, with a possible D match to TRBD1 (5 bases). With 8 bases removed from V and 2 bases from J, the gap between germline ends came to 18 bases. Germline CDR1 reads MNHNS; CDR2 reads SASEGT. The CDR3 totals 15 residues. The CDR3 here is CASSASTAINTEAFL. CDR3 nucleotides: TGTGCCAGCTCCGCTTCGACAGCAATAAACACTGAAGCTTTCCTT.

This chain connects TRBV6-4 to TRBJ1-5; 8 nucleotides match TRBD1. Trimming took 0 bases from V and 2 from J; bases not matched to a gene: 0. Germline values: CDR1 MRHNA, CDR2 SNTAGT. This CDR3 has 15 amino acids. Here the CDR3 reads CASSDSTGGNQPQHF. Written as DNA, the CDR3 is TGTGCCAGCAGTGACTCGACAGGGGGCAATCAGCCCCAGCATTTT.

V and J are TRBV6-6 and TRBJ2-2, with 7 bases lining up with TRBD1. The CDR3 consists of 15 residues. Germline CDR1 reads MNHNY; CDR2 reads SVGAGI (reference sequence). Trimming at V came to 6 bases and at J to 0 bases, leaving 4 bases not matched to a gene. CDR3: CASSPQGANTGELFF. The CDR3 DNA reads TGTGCCAGCAGCCCCCAGGGGGCGAACACCGGGGAGCTGTTTTTT.

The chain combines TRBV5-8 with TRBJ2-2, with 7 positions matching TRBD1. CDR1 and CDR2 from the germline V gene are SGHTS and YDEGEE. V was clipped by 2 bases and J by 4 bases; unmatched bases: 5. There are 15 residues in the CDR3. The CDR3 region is CASSFSTGSTGELFF. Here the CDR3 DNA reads TGTGCCAGCAGCTTCTCGACAGGGAGCACCGGGGAGCTGTTTTTT.

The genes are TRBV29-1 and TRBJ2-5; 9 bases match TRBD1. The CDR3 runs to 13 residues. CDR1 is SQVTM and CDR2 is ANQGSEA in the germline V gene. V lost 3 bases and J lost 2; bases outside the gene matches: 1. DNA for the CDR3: TGCAGCGTTGAGGACAGGGGACAAGAGACCCAGTACTTC. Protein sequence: CSVEDRGQETQYF.